The 6 T cell receptor beta chains below all came from one sample that was sequenced in a study of CD8 T cells in Susac syndrome. Random hexamers were used to reverse transcribe the RNA input (about 0.5 to 1 ug). TCRdb redid the calling of the immunoSEQ multiplex PCR reads with MiXCR, one entry per CDR3 protein. The repertoire has some 99,000 distinct CDR3 sequences, roughly 94% of them found once; the top ten carry less than 0.4%. Sequencing was done on a sample of CD4+ T cells from PBMCs. Source of these receptors: a human donor with Susac syndrome.

The V and J genes are TRBV6-5 and TRBJ2-1; 9 bases fit TRBD2. CDR3 length: 15 residues. V lost 6 bases, J lost 4 bases, and 7 bases stayed unmatched. Germline V CDR1 and CDR2: MNHEY, SVGAGI. The CDR3: CASSRSGGSYNEQFF. The CDR3 bases are TGTGCCAGCAGCCGCAGCGGGGGGTCTTACAATGAGCAGTTCTTC.

The V call is TRBV5-8, the J call TRBJ2-5; D unresolved. The length of the CDR3 is 13 residues. Trimming removed 1 base from V and 5 bases from J, with 9 bases in between. Germline assignment: CDR1 SGHTS and CDR2 YDEGEE. CDR3 residues: CASSLRSAETQYF. CDR3 bases: TGTGCCAGCAGCTTGAGAAGCGCGGAGACCCAGTACTTC.

This chain joins TRBV6-1 and TRBJ2-3; TRBD2 aligns across 11 bases. CDR1 and CDR2 from the germline V gene are MNHNS and SASEGT. V lost 2 bases to trimming and J lost 3 bases; unmatched junction nucleotides: 4. There are 16 residues in the CDR3. CDR3 sequence reads: CASSEITSGGTDTQYF. The CDR3 DNA sequence: TGTGCCAGCAGTGAAATCACTAGCGGGGGAACAGATACGCAGTATTTT.

The table lists this clonotype with a count of one. V gene TRBV7-2 combines with J gene TRBJ2-2; the D is unclear. The V and J ends lost 1 base and 4 bases respectively, with 4 bases between them. Germline CDR1 is SGHTA and CDR2 is FQGNSA. The CDR3 contains 13 residues. In nucleotides, the CDR3 is TGTGCCAGCAGCTTAGTATCCACCGGGGAGCTGTTTTTT. It yields the protein CASSLVSTGELFF. The variable domain in full, with the rest retrieved from reference TRBV7-2 and TRBJ2-2, is GAGVSQSPSNKVTEKGKDVELRCDPISGHTALYWYRQSLGQGLEFLIYFQGNSAPDKSGLPSDRFSAERTGGSVSTLTIQRTQQEDSAVYLCASSLVSTGELFFGEGSRLTVL.

The DNA for the CDR3 is TGTGCCAGCAGTTTAGGGGTCACGGGGACTGAAGCTTTCTTT. Protein: CASSLGVTGTEAFF. The chain has TRBV12-3 or TRBV12-4 and TRBJ1-1; D remains unclear. The CDR3 contains 14 residues. V lost 1 base and J lost 5, with 11 bases in between.

The rearrangement joins TRBV20-1 to TRBJ2-1, with 7 nucleotides matching TRBD1. J was trimmed by 9 bases and V by 5 bases; bases with no gene match: 10. The CDR3 totals 13 residues. The germline CDR1 and CDR2 sequences are DFQATT and SNEGSKA (reference sequence). CDR3: CSAPPGQIGEQFF. DNA of the CDR3: TGCAGTGCTCCGCCGGGACAGATTGGTGAGCAGTTCTTC.